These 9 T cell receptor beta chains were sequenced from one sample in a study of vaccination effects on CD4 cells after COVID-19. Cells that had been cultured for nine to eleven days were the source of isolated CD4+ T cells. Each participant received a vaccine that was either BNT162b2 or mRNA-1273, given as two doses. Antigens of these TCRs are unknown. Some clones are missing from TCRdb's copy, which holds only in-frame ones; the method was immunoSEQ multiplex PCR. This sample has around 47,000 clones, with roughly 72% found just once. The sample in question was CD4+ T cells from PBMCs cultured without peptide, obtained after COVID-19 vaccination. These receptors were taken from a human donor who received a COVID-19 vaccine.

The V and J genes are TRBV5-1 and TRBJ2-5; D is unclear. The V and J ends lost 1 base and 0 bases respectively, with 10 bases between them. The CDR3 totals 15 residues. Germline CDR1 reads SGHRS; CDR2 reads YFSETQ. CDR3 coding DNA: TGCGCCAGCAGCTTGTGGTCACTGAACCAAGAGACCCAGTACTTC. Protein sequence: CASSLWSLNQETQYF.

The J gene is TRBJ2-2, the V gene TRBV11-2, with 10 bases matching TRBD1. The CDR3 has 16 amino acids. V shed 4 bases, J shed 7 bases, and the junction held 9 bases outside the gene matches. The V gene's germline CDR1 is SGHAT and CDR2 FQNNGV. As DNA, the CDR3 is TGTGCCAGCAGCTCCCTAGGGACAGGGGTCATCGGGGAGCTGTTTTTT. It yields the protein CASSSLGTGVIGELFF.

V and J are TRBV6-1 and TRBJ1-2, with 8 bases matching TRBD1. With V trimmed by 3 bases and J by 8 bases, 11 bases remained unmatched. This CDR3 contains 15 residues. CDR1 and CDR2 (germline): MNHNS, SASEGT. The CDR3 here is CASSDPGQANGGYTF. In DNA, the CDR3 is TGTGCCAGCAGTGACCCGGGACAGGCCAACGGGGGCTACACCTTC.

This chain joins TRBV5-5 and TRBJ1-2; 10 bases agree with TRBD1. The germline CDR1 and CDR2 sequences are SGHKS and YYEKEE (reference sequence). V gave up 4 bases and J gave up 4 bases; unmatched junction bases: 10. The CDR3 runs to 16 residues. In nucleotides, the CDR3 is TGTGCCAGCAGCACCACTGACAGGGGGCTCCCCTATGGCTACACCTTC. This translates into CASSTTDRGLPYGYTF.

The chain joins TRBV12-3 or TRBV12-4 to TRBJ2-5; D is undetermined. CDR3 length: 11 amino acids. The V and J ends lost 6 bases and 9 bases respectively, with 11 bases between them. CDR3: CASSFRAAQYF. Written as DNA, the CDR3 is TGTGCCAGCAGCTTCCGGGCCGCCCAGTACTTC.

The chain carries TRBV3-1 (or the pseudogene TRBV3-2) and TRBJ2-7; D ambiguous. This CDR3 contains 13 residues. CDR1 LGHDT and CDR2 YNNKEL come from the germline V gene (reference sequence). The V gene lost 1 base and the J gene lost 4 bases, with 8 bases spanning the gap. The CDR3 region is CASSQAGGYEQYF. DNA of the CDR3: TGTGCCAGCAGCCAAGCCGGTGGGTACGAGCAGTACTTC.

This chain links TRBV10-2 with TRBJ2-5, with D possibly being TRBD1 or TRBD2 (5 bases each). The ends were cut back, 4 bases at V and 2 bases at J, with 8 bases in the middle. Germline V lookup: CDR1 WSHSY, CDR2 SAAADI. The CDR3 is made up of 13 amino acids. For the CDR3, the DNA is TGCGCCAGCAGTGGGGGACCGCAAGAGACCCAGTACTTC. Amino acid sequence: CASSGGPQETQYF.

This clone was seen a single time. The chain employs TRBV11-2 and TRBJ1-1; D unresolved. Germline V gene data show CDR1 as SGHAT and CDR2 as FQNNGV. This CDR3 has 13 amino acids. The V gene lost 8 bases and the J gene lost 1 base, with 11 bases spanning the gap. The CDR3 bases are TGTGCCAGCCTCTTCGGGTCGAACACTGAAGCTTTCTTT. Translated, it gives CASLFGSNTEAFF.

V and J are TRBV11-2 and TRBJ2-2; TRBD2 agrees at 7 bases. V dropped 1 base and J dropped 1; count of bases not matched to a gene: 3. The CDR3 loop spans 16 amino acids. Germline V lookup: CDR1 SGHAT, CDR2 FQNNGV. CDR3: CASSLGPSGNTGELFF. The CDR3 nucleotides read TGTGCCAGCAGCTTAGGCCCTAGCGGGAACACCGGGGAGCTGTTTTTT.